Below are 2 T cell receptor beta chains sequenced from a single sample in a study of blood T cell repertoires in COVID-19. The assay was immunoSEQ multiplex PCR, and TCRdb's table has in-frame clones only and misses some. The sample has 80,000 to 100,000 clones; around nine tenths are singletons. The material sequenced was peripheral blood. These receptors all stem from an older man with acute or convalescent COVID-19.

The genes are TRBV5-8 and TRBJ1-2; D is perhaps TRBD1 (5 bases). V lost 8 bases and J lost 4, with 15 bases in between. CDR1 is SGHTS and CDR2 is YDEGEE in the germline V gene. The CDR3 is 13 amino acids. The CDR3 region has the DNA TGTGCCAGTGAACACGGCGGGGCCTATGGCTACACCTTC. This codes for CASEHGGAYGYTF.

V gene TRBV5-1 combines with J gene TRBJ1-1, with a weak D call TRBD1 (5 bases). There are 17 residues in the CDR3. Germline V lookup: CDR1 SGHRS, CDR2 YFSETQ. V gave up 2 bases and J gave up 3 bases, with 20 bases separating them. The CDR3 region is CASSFLQGGTGHTEAFF. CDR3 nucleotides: TGCGCCAGCAGCTTTCTGCAGGGAGGGACGGGGCACACTGAAGCTTTCTTT.